Following are 8 T cell receptor beta chains from one sample sequenced in a study of regulatory T cells in long-lasting Graves disease. Through Arm-PCR of CDR3 regions and iRepertoire HTBI primers, TCR beta libraries were built. TCRdb used MiXCR to reprocess the multiplex PCR reads, holding one entry per CDR3 protein. Among 400,000 to 500,000 distinct CDR3 sequences listed, 20% were seen once. Described time point: persistent/refractory GD, antithyroid drugs over 5 years with positive TRAb. The TCR library was made from RNA that had been extracted from PBMCs in TRIzol. Here the sequenced sample was peripheral blood mononuclear cells (PBMCs), taken when the disease was refractory, from a patient treated with antithyroid drugs. The receptors originated from a female donor with Graves disease.

This sequence joins TRBV4-1 and TRBJ1-2, with D possibly TRBD1 on 5 matching bases. The CDR3 is made up of 15 amino acids. Germline V gene data show CDR1 as MGHRA and CDR2 as YSYEKL. Trimming removed 5 bases at V and 7 bases at J, with 20 bases between. CDR3 in amino acids: CASSLGHAGSGGYTF. CDR3 DNA: TGCGCCAGCAGCTTGGGGCACGCCGGTTCAGGTGGCTACACCTTC.

The gene calls are TRBV14 and TRBJ1-4, with D possibly being TRBD1 (6 bases). The CDR3 length is 15 residues. Deletions cut 4 bases from V and 7 bases from J, with 16 bases between. In germline, CDR1 is SGHDN, CDR2 FVKESK. CDR3 loop: CASSPLRGSSEKLFF. CDR3 sequence (DNA): TGTGCCAGCAGCCCACTTAGGGGGTCCTCTGAAAAACTGTTTTTT.

This clonotype has a handful of counts. This chain connects TRBV6-1 to TRBJ2-7; D possibly corresponds to TRBD2 (6 bases). Germline lookup yields CDR1 MNHNS and CDR2 SASEGT. The CDR3 has 16 amino acids. The germline V and J ends were trimmed by 5 bases and 5 bases, with 22 bases remaining between them. CDR3: CASSPTGIGSSNEQYF. Here the CDR3 DNA reads TGTGCCAGCAGTCCGACGGGAATCGGGAGTAGTAACGAGCAGTACTTC.

The chain employs TRBV5-6 and TRBJ2-2; D remains unclear. Germline CDR1 SGHDT, CDR2 YYEEEE. This CDR3 has 14 amino acids. Trimming shortened V by 4 bases and J by 6 bases, and 13 bases separated the two germline ends. CDR3 region: CASSLPGQSGELFF. CDR3 DNA sequence: TGTGCCAGCAGCCTACCGGGCCAGTCCGGGGAGCTGTTTTTT.

The rearrangement joins TRBV19 to TRBJ2-1; 8 nucleotides align to TRBD2. Germline V gene data show CDR1 as LNHDA and CDR2 as SQIVND (reference sequence). CDR3 length: 17 amino acids. Trimming cost V 4 bases and J 5 bases; bases outside gene matches: 13. CDR3 DNA: TGTGCCAGTAGTAGGGTTAGCGGGAAATATAATGACAATGAGCAGTTCTTC. This codes for CASSRVSGKYNDNEQFF.

This clonotype showed up many times. This rearrangement joins TRBV7-9 to TRBJ2-5, with 8 bases identical to TRBD2. This CDR3 has 15 amino acids. The germline V gene encodes CDR1 SEHNR and CDR2 FQNEAQ (reference sequence). With V trimmed by 3 bases and J by 4 bases, 7 bases remained unmatched. CDR3: CASSFPGREGETQYF. The CDR3 nucleotides are TGTGCCAGCAGCTTTCCCGGGAGGGAAGGAGAGACCCAGTACTTC.

V gene TRBV20-1 combines with J gene TRBJ2-2, with TRBD1 matching 8 bases. The CDR3 is 12 residues long. In germline, CDR1 is DFQATT, CDR2 SNEGSKA (reference sequence). With 6 bases clipped from V and 7 bases from J, the junction kept 4 bases outside the gene matches. DNA of the CDR3: TGCAGTGCCAGGACAGGGAGCGGGGAGCTGTTTTTT. The encoded protein is CSARTGSGELFF.

The V gene is TRBV27, the J gene TRBJ1-2; D remains ambiguous. The CDR3 consists of 15 residues. CDR1 and CDR2 (germline): MNHEY, SMNVEV (reference sequence). V lost 0 bases to trimming and J lost 2 bases, with 10 bases between them. CDR3 nucleotides: TGTGCCAGCAGTTTATCACCGGGTCTAAACTATGGCTACACCTTC. Translated: CASSLSPGLNYGYTF.